The source of this T cell receptor beta chain is a study of response to subunit inactivated influenza vaccine. Study outcomes and limitations: The authors offered the suggestion that each seasonal influenza vaccination recruits few new T cells.

CDR1 LGHDT and CDR2 YNNKEL come from the germline V gene (reference sequence). V lost 0 bases and J lost 4; bases outside the gene matches: 16. CDR3 length equals 19 residues. To note about this clonotype: Its antigen is currently unknown.

TCRdb reprocessed the RT-PCR reads via MiXCR and lists one record per CDR3 protein. This sample has roughly 630,000 distinct CDR3 sequences, with around 13% found just once. This specimen consisted of PBMCs from blood, obtained 14 to 15 days before vaccination. This chain uses TRBV3-1 with TRBJ1-1, with 8 bases matching TRBD1. The origin of this receptor is a man aged 50 or older who received an inactivated influenza vaccine. The CDR3 reads CASSQERGPDREGGTEAFF. CDR3 DNA: TGTGCCAGCAGCCAAGAGAGGGGACCGGACAGGGAAGGGGGCACTGAAGCTTTCTTT.